The 29 T cell receptor beta chains below come from one sample, sequenced in a study of OX40 agonist ivuxolimab in advanced cancers. The library was produced with the immunoSEQ multiplex PCR assay. TCRdb's version of the immuneACCESS table is confined to in-frame rearrangements and falls short of the full clone set. An unresolved V gene accounts for under half of the shortfall where checked; the remainder is of unknown origin. The sample table holds some 87,000 clones, of which over 75% were seen once. The top ten hold more than 0.6% of the sample. The sample here was CD4+ or CD8+ T cells sorted from blood, taken in a trial of the OX40 agonist ivuxolimab. All receptors come from an adult with an advanced solid tumor such as melanoma, head and neck, liver or kidney cancer.

Notes on this clone: At one boundary the junction diverges from the germline segment, which might be a read error. This CDR3 is also generated by other DNA sequences in the sample. J is TRBJ1-1 and V is TRBV5-6; no definite D call. Germline values: CDR1 SGHDT, CDR2 YYEEEE. The CDR3 runs to 14 residues. As DNA, the CDR3 is TGTGCCAGCAGCACCCTGGCGGCGGAATCTGAAGCCTTCTTT. This encodes CASSTLAAESEAFF. The full variable domain, its missing parts supplied by reference TRBV5-6 and TRBJ1-1, is DAGVTQSPTHLIKTRGQQVTLRCSPKSGHDTVSWYQQALGQGPQFIFQYYEEEERQRGNFPDRFSGHQFPNYSSELNVNALLLGDSALYLCASSTLAAESEAFFGQGTRLTVV.

DNA for the CDR3: TGTGCCAGCAGCTTAGGGGGGGCGGCGAGACCCCAAGAGACCCAGTACTTC. This gives the protein CASSLGGAARPQETQYF. The chain links TRBV7-2 to TRBJ2-5, with D perhaps assigned TRBD1 or TRBD2 (6 bases each). The V end was cut by 1 base, the J end by 1 base, with 16 bases between. CDR3 length: 17 residues. The V gene's germline CDR1 is SGHTA and CDR2 FQGNSA.

The chain is built from TRBV30 and TRBJ2-4, with D possibly TRBD2 on 7 matching bases. Trimming stripped 0 bases from V and 0 bases from J, with 18 bases between. The CDR3 covers 18 residues. Germline V gene data show CDR1 as GTSNPN and CDR2 as SVGIG (reference sequence). The DNA of the CDR3 is TGTGCCTGGAGTGTAAGGCTAGCGGACAGCGCAGCCAAAAACATTCAGTACTTC. Translated: CAWSVRLADSAAKNIQYF.

The chain has TRBV20-1 and TRBJ1-2; D ambiguous. Germline-derived CDR1 and CDR2 are DFQATT and SNEGSKA (reference sequence). Trimming pared 6 bases from V and 4 bases from J, leaving 9 bases between. The CDR3 is made up of 11 amino acids. The CDR3 sequence is CSAFTSYGYTF. The CDR3 DNA reads as TGCAGTGCCTTTACCTCCTATGGCTACACCTTC.

The rearrangement joins TRBV7-2 to TRBJ2-5; 7 bases match TRBD1. Looked up from germline, CDR1 is SGHTA and CDR2 is FQGNSA. V lost 5 bases, J lost 1 base, and 4 bases stayed unmatched. This CDR3 has 14 residues. CDR3 region: CASSVYRGQETQYF. The CDR3 DNA reads TGTGCCAGCAGCGTATACAGGGGCCAAGAGACCCAGTACTTC.

The V and J genes are TRBV5-1 and TRBJ2-2, with 7 bases matching TRBD2. The CDR3 contains 15 residues. The trim removed 4 bases at V and 3 bases at J, leaving 6 bases unmatched. Germline V gene sequence: CDR1 SGHRS, CDR2 YFSETQ. The CDR3 region is CASSERAGDTGELFF. The DNA for the CDR3 is TGCGCCAGCAGCGAGCGGGCGGGGGACACCGGGGAGCTGTTTTTT.

This chain links TRBV19 with TRBJ1-2; D unresolved. The CDR3 contains 14 residues. The germline V gene encodes CDR1 LNHDA and CDR2 SQIVND (reference sequence). V shed 7 bases and J shed 8 bases, with 20 bases lying between them. The CDR3 loop reads CASKVGNRMRGYTF. The DNA for the CDR3 is TGTGCCAGTAAGGTGGGGAATCGGATGAGAGGCTACACCTTC.

This sequence joins TRBV7-9 and TRBJ2-1; D call uncertain. Per the germline V gene, CDR1 is SEHNR and CDR2 is FQNEAQ (reference sequence). This CDR3 spans 15 amino acids. The germline V and J ends were trimmed by 2 bases and 4 bases, with 12 bases remaining between them. DNA of the CDR3: TGTGCCAGCAGCTTACTGGTTACTACGTACAATGAGCAGTTCTTC. Its protein product is CASSLLVTTYNEQFF.

The chain uses TRBV19 and TRBJ1-2, with TRBD1 as a possible D gene (5 bases). V lost 8 bases to trimming and J lost 10 bases, with 23 bases between them. The CDR3 is made up of 14 amino acids. Germline V lookup: CDR1 LNHDA, CDR2 SQIVND (reference sequence). The CDR3: CASWSRAATMDYTF. The CDR3 nucleotides read TGTGCCAGTTGGAGCAGGGCGGCTACTATGGACTACACCTTC.

J is TRBJ1-6 and V is TRBV10-2, with no clear D. The germline gives CDR1 WSHSY, CDR2 SAAADI. The CDR3 is 13 residues long. Trimming left V 8 bases short and J 7 bases short, with 12 bases between. DNA of the CDR3: TGCGCCAGCTCCACTCCTGGGAATTCACCCCTCCACTTT. Its translation: CASSTPGNSPLHF.

This clone occurred a few times. The genes are TRBV7-8 and TRBJ2-5; 12 bases are a match to TRBD2. CDR1 is SGHVS, CDR2 FQNEAQ, per germline. Losses at the gene ends were 5 bases for V and 2 bases for J; bases not matched to a gene: 3. This CDR3 contains 15 residues. Here the CDR3 DNA reads TGTGCCAGCAGCGTCGGACTAGCGGGGCAAGAGACCCAGTACTTC. Translated, it gives CASSVGLAGQETQYF. The full variable domain, rest sourced from reference TRBV7-8 and TRBJ2-5, is GAGVSQSPRYKVAKRGQDVALRCDPISGHVSLFWYQQALGQGPEFLTYFQNEAQLDKSGLPSDRFFAERPEGSVSTLKIQRTQQEDSAVYLCASSVGLAGQETQYFGPGTRLLVL.

CDR3 sequence reads: CASSWTGSYNEQFF. The CDR3 DNA is TGCGCCAGCAGCTGGACAGGCTCCTACAATGAGCAGTTCTTC. The rearrangement uses TRBV5-1 and TRBJ2-1; TRBD1 agrees at 7 bases. The CDR3 runs to 14 residues. Germline CDR1 reads SGHRS; CDR2 reads YFSETQ. Trimming removed 3 bases from V and 0 bases from J; junction bases left unmatched: 0.

The CDR3 spells CASSYQSTGGTDTQYF. CDR3 DNA sequence: TGTGCCAGCAGTTACCAATCGACAGGGGGCACAGATACGCAGTATTTT. The chain joins TRBV6-5 to TRBJ2-3; 8 bases fit TRBD1. Looked up from germline, CDR1 is MNHEY and CDR2 is SVGAGI. The ends lost 2 bases at V and 1 base at J; junction bases unmatched: 5. This CDR3 has 16 residues.

The gene calls are TRBV7-8 and TRBJ1-4; the D gene is possibly TRBD1 (5 bases). CDR3 size: 15 residues. CDR1 SGHVS and CDR2 FQNEAQ come from the germline V gene. The V end was cut by 5 bases, the J end by 3 bases, with 13 bases between. The CDR3 DNA is TGTGCCAGCAGCCCCAGGGAGGCGGCTAATGAAAAACTGTTTTTT. It is translated as CASSPREAANEKLFF.

V usage is TRBV30 and J usage is TRBJ1-2, with a tentative D call TRBD1 (5 bases). The V and J ends lost 7 bases and 8 bases respectively, with 20 bases between them. CDR3 size: 13 residues. Germline V lookup: CDR1 GTSNPN, CDR2 SVGIG (reference sequence). DNA for the CDR3: TGTGCCTTTACCCGGGACGCGCTTGTGGGCTACACCTTC. This codes for CAFTRDALVGYTF.

The chain carries TRBV18 and TRBJ2-2; a weak D match, TRBD1 (6 bases). Trimming left V 5 bases short and J 1 base short, with 8 bases between. CDR3 size: 14 residues. Germline V CDR1 and CDR2: KGHSH, LQKENI. CDR3 in amino acids: CASSKQGNTGELFF. DNA for the CDR3: TGTGCCAGCTCAAAACAGGGGAACACCGGGGAGCTGTTTTTT.

The table lists this clone with a count of one. This chain uses TRBV20-1 with TRBJ2-5; D is ambiguous. CDR3 length equals 11 residues. The germline gives CDR1 DFQATT, CDR2 SNEGSKA (reference sequence). V was trimmed by 1 base and J by 2 bases, leaving 2 bases between them. In DNA form, the CDR3 reads TGCAGTGCTAGAGTACAAGAGACCCAGTACTTC. Translating gives CSARVQETQYF.

The chain joins TRBV6-6 to TRBJ1-2; D unresolved. Germline CDR1 reads MNHNY; CDR2 reads SVGAGI (reference sequence). CDR3 length: 13 residues. The germline V and J ends were trimmed by 6 bases and 5 bases, with 13 bases remaining between them. The CDR3 loop is CASSPQRGYGYTF. In DNA form, the CDR3 reads TGTGCCAGCAGCCCCCAAAGAGGATATGGCTACACCTTC.

This sequence joins TRBV19 and TRBJ2-3; TRBD2 agrees at 7 bases. V shed 5 bases, J shed 2 bases, and the junction held 4 bases outside the gene matches. This CDR3 comprises 14 residues. Germline CDR1 is LNHDA and CDR2 is SQIVND (reference sequence). As DNA, the CDR3 is TGTGCCAGTAGTGCCCAGCGGGACACAGATACGCAGTATTTT. It codes for CASSAQRDTDTQYF.

This chain links TRBV14 with TRBJ1-1; no clear D. Trimming removed 4 bases at V and 1 base at J, with 22 bases between. The germline gives CDR1 SGHDN, CDR2 FVKESK. The CDR3 sequence is 18 residues long. The CDR3 region is CASSPRLGRSYANTEAFF. The CDR3 nucleotides read TGTGCCAGCAGCCCACGGTTAGGGCGATCGTACGCGAACACTGAAGCTTTCTTT.

The V call is TRBV2, the J call TRBJ2-5, with 10 bases matching TRBD2. V lost 5 bases, J lost 2 bases, and 5 bases stayed unmatched. The CDR3 is 15 residues long. Germline CDR1 is SNHLY and CDR2 is FYNNEI. As DNA, the CDR3 is TGTGCCAGCAGTCGGACTAGCGGCGGACAAGAGACCCAGTACTTC. This translates into CASSRTSGGQETQYF.

This rearrangement joins TRBV10-1 to TRBJ2-2, with 8 bases identical to TRBD1. V lost 3 bases and J lost 5; bases outside the gene matches: 5. CDR3 length: 15 residues. Per the germline V gene, CDR1 is WNHNN and CDR2 is SYGVQD (reference sequence). The CDR3 nucleotides are TGCGCCAGCAGTGAAAGGACAGGGCTGACCGGGGAGCTGTTTTTT. Its translation: CASSERTGLTGELFF.

The chain couples TRBV18 to TRBJ2-3; 9 nucleotides match TRBD2. This CDR3 comprises 15 residues. J was trimmed by 2 bases and V by 4 bases; bases with no gene match: 4. Germline assignment: CDR1 KGHSH and CDR2 LQKENI. The CDR3 protein is CASSLSGSPTDTQYF. The CDR3 DNA is TGTGCCAGCTCACTTAGCGGGAGCCCCACAGATACGCAGTATTTT.

This chain connects TRBV7-3 to TRBJ2-1, with 7 nucleotides matching TRBD1. CDR1 is SGHTA, CDR2 FQGTGA, per germline. The J segment lost 5 bases and the V segment lost 5 bases, leaving 3 bases of the junction unmatched. The CDR3 extends over 13 amino acids. The CDR3 here is CASSDRDHNEQFF. For the CDR3, the DNA is TGTGCCAGCAGCGACAGGGATCACAATGAGCAGTTCTTC.

The chain employs TRBV2 and TRBJ1-5; D might be TRBD1 (6 bases). The CDR3 consists of 13 residues. V lost 6 bases and J lost 6, with 12 bases in between. Looked up from germline, CDR1 is SNHLY and CDR2 is FYNNEI. The CDR3 nucleotides read TGTGCCAGCAGCTCACAGGGAAGTCAGCCCCAGCATTTT. This translates into CASSSQGSQPQHF.

This clone was found a few times. The chain is built from TRBV30 and TRBJ2-6; 9 bases line up with TRBD1. The CDR3 loop spans 17 amino acids. Per germline, CDR1 GTSNPN and CDR2 SVGIG (reference sequence). V dropped 2 bases and J dropped 3; count of bases not matched to a gene: 8. This chain's CDR3 is CAWSTNRGLRGANVLTF. The DNA for the CDR3 is TGTGCCTGGAGTACGAACAGGGGGCTCCGTGGGGCCAACGTCCTGACTTTC.

The CDR3 DNA reads as TGCGCCAGCAGCTCGGGGACGGCCCCCCTTGAAAAACTGTTTTTT. This codes for CASSSGTAPLEKLFF. This chain connects TRBV5-1 to TRBJ1-4; D might be TRBD1 (5 bases). The CDR3 runs to 15 residues. V dropped 3 bases and J dropped 7 bases, with 16 bases sitting between them. CDR1 SGHRS and CDR2 YFSETQ come from the germline V gene.

The rearrangement links TRBV12-5 to TRBJ1-2, with D unclear. The V and J ends lost 4 bases and 5 bases respectively, with 17 bases between them. CDR3 size: 15 residues. Germline V lookup: CDR1 LGHNT, CDR2 FRNRAP. The CDR3 coding sequence is TGTGCTAGTGGTTCCGACCCAGGAGGGTATTATGGCTACACCTTC. Amino acids: CASGSDPGGYYGYTF. The entire variable domain, with the rest obtained from reference TRBV12-5 and TRBJ1-2, is as follows: DARVTQTPRHKVTEMGQEVTMRCQPILGHNTVFWYRQTMMQGLELLAYFRNRAPLDDSGMPKDRFSAEMPDATLATLKIQPSEPRDSAVYFCASGSDPGGYYGYTFGSGTRLTVV.

Only one count was recorded for this clone. The CDR3 DNA reads as TGTGCCAGCAGCTGGCGGGGCAGGGATCAGCCCCAGCATTTT. This encodes CASSWRGRDQPQHF. The chain has TRBV5-5 and TRBJ1-5; possibly TRBD1 for D (5 bases). The germline V and J ends were trimmed by 3 bases and 5 bases, with 12 bases remaining between them. Germline-derived CDR1 and CDR2 are SGHKS and YYEKEE (reference sequence). The CDR3 extends over 14 amino acids.